Presented here are 32 T cell receptor beta chains from one specimen sequenced in a study of blood T cell repertoires in COVID-19 (dated by TCRdb to between 2020 and 2021). Libraries were built with the immunoSEQ multiplex PCR assay. Imported from immuneACCESS, the table was reduced by TCRdb to in-frame sequences with V and J called. These copies leave out some clones; in studies compared against another copy, an unresolved V gene accounts for under half, and the cause of the remainder is not known. For this sample there are under 150,000 clones; around four fifths appear just once. The top ten clones comprise about 3% of the sample. The sequencing input was peripheral blood. These receptors originate from a woman aged 35 to 49 with active or convalescent COVID-19.

The rearrangement uses TRBV2 and TRBJ1-1; D possibly corresponds to TRBD1 (5 bases). Germline assignment: CDR1 SNHLY and CDR2 FYNNEI. CDR3 length: 15 amino acids. Trimming stripped 2 bases from V and 5 bases from J, with 15 bases between. The CDR3 sequence: CASSEKAGRGTEAFF. The DNA for the CDR3 is TGTGCCAGCAGTGAAAAGGCGGGGCGTGGGACTGAAGCTTTCTTT.

This sequence joins TRBV19 and TRBJ1-1, with 8 nucleotides matching TRBD1. Germline loops: CDR1 LNHDA, CDR2 SQIVND (reference sequence). The CDR3 contains 15 residues. V shed 5 bases, J shed 1 base, and the junction held 6 bases outside the gene matches. The CDR3: CASSGRDRGNTEAFF. CDR3 bases: TGTGCCAGTAGTGGAAGAGACAGGGGGAACACTGAAGCTTTCTTT.

V and J are TRBV7-7 and TRBJ2-5; 8 bases line up with TRBD1. With V trimmed by 5 bases and J by 4 bases, 9 bases remained unmatched. Germline V CDR1 and CDR2: SSHAT, FNYEAQ (reference sequence). The CDR3 has 15 amino acids. This chain's CDR3 is CASSKGQGGRETQYF. CDR3 DNA sequence: TGTGCCAGCAGCAAAGGACAGGGAGGTAGAGAGACCCAGTACTTC.

The chain carries TRBV19 and TRBJ2-1; 16 bases line up with TRBD2. This CDR3 has 17 amino acids. Germline CDR1 LNHDA, CDR2 SQIVND (reference sequence). V was clipped by 5 bases and J by 7 bases; unmatched bases: 8. The CDR3 here is CASSSKGLAGGRNEQFF. The CDR3 DNA is TGTGCCAGTAGTTCCAAGGGACTAGCGGGGGGGCGTAATGAGCAGTTCTTC.

This sequence joins TRBV5-1 and TRBJ1-4; D might be TRBD1 (6 bases). Germline loops: CDR1 SGHRS, CDR2 YFSETQ. V was clipped by 0 bases and J by 6 bases, with 18 bases between them. This CDR3 has 17 amino acids. The CDR3 protein is CASSLEPKGGGDEKLFF. In DNA form, the CDR3 reads TGCGCCAGCAGCTTGGAACCCAAGGGGGGGGGTGATGAAAAACTGTTTTTT.

The chain employs TRBV20-1 and TRBJ2-1; 10 positions agree with TRBD2. The length of the CDR3 is 15 residues. Germline V lookup: CDR1 DFQATT, CDR2 SNEGSKA (reference sequence). V lost 3 bases and J lost 7; bases outside the gene matches: 9. Here the CDR3 DNA reads TGCAGTGCTAGTGTAGCAGCGGGAGGGCCTAATGAGCAGTTCTTC. Translation: CSASVAAGGPNEQFF.

The rearrangement joins TRBV5-1 to TRBJ1-1; a possible D gene is TRBD1 (6 bases). V shed 4 bases and J shed 1 base, with 14 bases lying between them. This CDR3 region has 15 residues. The V gene's germline CDR1 is SGHRS and CDR2 YFSETQ. The CDR3 sequence is CASSATMDRNTEAFF. The CDR3 DNA reads TGCGCCAGCAGCGCAACAATGGACAGGAACACTGAAGCTTTCTTT.

This clone was detected once. The genes are TRBV9 and TRBJ2-5; 13 nucleotides line up with TRBD2. Trimming at V came to 3 bases and at J to 4 bases, leaving 6 bases not matched to a gene. This CDR3 contains 16 residues. Germline lookup yields CDR1 SGDLS and CDR2 YYNGEE. As DNA, the CDR3 is TGTGCCAGCAGCGCTGGACTAGCGGGGGTGGGAGAGACCCAGTACTTC. Its translation: CASSAGLAGVGETQYF.

This chain connects TRBV6-2 or TRBV6-3 to TRBJ2-7; TRBD1 agrees at 7 bases. Germline assignment: CDR1 MNHEY and CDR2 SVGEGT. Unmatched junction bases numbered 8, after V lost 3 bases and J lost 0 bases. This CDR3 region has 16 residues. The CDR3: CASSYLSRGSSYEQYF. DNA for the CDR3: TGTGCCAGCAGTTATCTCTCCAGGGGGAGCTCCTACGAGCAGTACTTC.

This rearrangement joins TRBV19 to TRBJ1-3; D is perhaps TRBD1 (6 bases). This CDR3 has 15 residues. The V and J ends lost 4 bases and 3 bases respectively, with 13 bases between them. Germline V gene lookup returns CDR1 LNHDA and CDR2 SQIVND (reference sequence). The CDR3 sequence: CASSTPSTGGNTIYF. CDR3 nucleotides: TGTGCCAGTAGTACCCCTTCGACAGGTGGAAACACCATATATTTT.

This rearrangement joins TRBV3-1 (or the pseudogene TRBV3-2) to TRBJ1-5, with D perhaps matching TRBD1 (5 bases). V gave up 2 bases and J gave up 12 bases, with 14 bases separating them. The CDR3 is 13 residues long. Germline V gene sequence: CDR1 LGHDT, CDR2 YNNKEL (reference sequence). The CDR3 DNA sequence: TGTGCCAGCAGCCAAAAGCTACCAGGGCTCCAGCATTTT. Translation gives CASSQKLPGLQHF.

The CDR3 bases are TGTGCCAGAAGCTCCCATCCCTGGACAGGGGAAGCCAACGTCCTGACTTTC. Translation: CARSSHPWTGEANVLTF. The chain links TRBV5-3 to TRBJ2-6; TRBD1 aligns across 9 bases. TRBV5-3 is flagged as an ORF with uncertain function. The CDR3 has 17 residues. Trimming took 3 bases from V and 7 from J; bases not matched to a gene: 11.

The V gene is TRBV10-2, the J gene TRBJ2-1, with D hard to call. The CDR3 is 13 amino acids. The germline V and J ends were trimmed by 4 bases and 7 bases, with 11 bases remaining between them. From germline, CDR1 is WSHSY and CDR2 SAAADI. The CDR3 DNA sequence: TGCGCCAGCAGTGGTAGCCGACGGAATGAGCAGTTCTTC. Translation gives CASSGSRRNEQFF.

This chain links TRBV5-1 with TRBJ1-2, with 8 bases lining up with TRBD1. Germline CDR1 reads SGHRS; CDR2 reads YFSETQ. Trimming at V came to 4 bases and at J to 8 bases, leaving 10 bases not matched to a gene. The CDR3 extends over 14 amino acids. The CDR3 bases are TGCGCCAGCAGCCGGGTGGACAGGGAGGAGGGCTACACCTTC. Translating it yields CASSRVDREEGYTF.

The chain uses TRBV11-2 and TRBJ1-4, with D perhaps matching TRBD1 (5 bases). This CDR3 comprises 15 residues. CDR1 is SGHAT and CDR2 is FQNNGV in the germline V gene. V dropped 4 bases and J dropped 3 bases, with 12 bases sitting between them. This CDR3 is CASSSFGGANEKLFF. CDR3 bases: TGTGCCAGCAGCTCCTTTGGGGGGGCTAATGAAAAACTGTTTTTT.

The gene calls are TRBV30 and TRBJ1-6; tentatively, D is TRBD1 (6 bases). Germline loops: CDR1 GTSNPN, CDR2 SVGIG (reference sequence). The CDR3 has 16 residues. Trimming removed 0 bases at V and 3 bases at J, with 12 bases between. The CDR3 is CAWSVTDSIYNSPLHF. The CDR3 DNA is TGTGCCTGGAGTGTAACGGACAGTATCTATAATTCACCCCTCCACTTT.

The chain uses TRBV5-1 and TRBJ2-5; a weak D match, TRBD1 (6 bases). In germline, CDR1 is SGHRS, CDR2 YFSETQ. The CDR3 loop spans 15 amino acids. Trimming pared 4 bases from V and 3 bases from J, leaving 16 bases between. The CDR3 reads CASSNLRDKKETQYF. CDR3 nucleotide sequence: TGCGCCAGCAGCAATCTCCGGGACAAGAAAGAGACCCAGTACTTC.

The rearrangement links TRBV19 to TRBJ2-7; 9 bases match TRBD1. Germline V CDR1 and CDR2: LNHDA, SQIVND (reference sequence). Losses at the gene ends were 5 bases for V and 5 bases for J; bases not matched to a gene: 7. The CDR3 runs 14 residues. Here the CDR3 DNA reads TGTGCCAGTAGTCTACGGGACAGGGAGGACGAGCAGTACTTC. Translation: CASSLRDREDEQYF.

The genes are TRBV9 and TRBJ2-7; 10 bases map to TRBD2. Germline CDR1 SGDLS, CDR2 YYNGEE. CDR3 length equals 15 residues. J gave up 5 bases and V 0 bases, and 5 bases lay outside the gene matches. CDR3 in DNA: TGTGCCAGCAGCGTAGAGCGGGAGGGCTTACACGAGCAGTACTTC. Its protein product is CASSVEREGLHEQYF.

The chain has TRBV7-9 and TRBJ2-3, with 9 bases aligning to TRBD2. The V gene end was trimmed by 11 bases and the J gene end by 4 bases; junction bases not matched to a gene: 10. CDR3 length: 14 amino acids. The germline V gene has CDR1 SEHNR and CDR2 FQNEAQ (reference sequence). CDR3 in amino acids: CAGSPRGGSDTQYF. The CDR3 DNA reads TGTGCCGGAAGCCCGCGGGGGGGGTCAGATACGCAGTATTTT.

J is TRBJ2-1 and V is TRBV28; 8 bases agree with TRBD1. The CDR3 is made up of 13 amino acids. Germline values: CDR1 MDHEN, CDR2 SYDVKM. J lost 7 bases, V lost 4 bases, and 3 bases had no gene match. The CDR3: CASSSRQGNEQFF. CDR3 bases: TGTGCCAGCAGTTCCAGACAGGGGAATGAGCAGTTCTTC.

The V call is TRBV10-2, the J call TRBJ2-7; TRBD2 aligns across 16 bases. This CDR3 is built from 15 residues. Germline V gene data show CDR1 as WSHSY and CDR2 as SAAADI. V shed 6 bases, J shed 6 bases, and the junction held 5 bases outside the gene matches. The CDR3 DNA reads TGCGCCAGCAGACCGGGACTAGCGGGAGGGGGCGAGCAGTACTTC. Translating gives CASRPGLAGGGEQYF.

This clone has only one observation. This rearrangement joins TRBV4-1 to TRBJ1-2; 9 nucleotides match TRBD1. V lost 0 bases, J lost 6 bases, and 5 bases stayed unmatched. This CDR3 contains 15 residues. From germline, CDR1 is MGHRA and CDR2 YSYEKL. The CDR3 DNA is TGCGCCAGCAGCCAAGAGGACAGGGGAAGTAATGGCTACACCTTC. This gives the protein CASSQEDRGSNGYTF.

The chain uses TRBV18 and TRBJ1-6, with 7 bases aligning to TRBD1. With 0 bases clipped from V and 9 bases from J, the junction kept 5 bases outside the gene matches. The CDR3 totals 15 residues. The germline V gene has CDR1 KGHSH and CDR2 LQKENI. CDR3 in DNA: TGTGCCAGCTCACCACCGAACAGGGGTGGTTCACCCCTCCACTTT. Its translation is CASSPPNRGGSPLHF.

The sample holds a few counts of this clone. The CDR3, as DNA: TGCGCCAGCAGCTTGACTAGCGGGGGGGCAATTCATGAGCAGTTCTTC. It translates to CASSLTSGGAIHEQFF. This chain uses TRBV5-1 with TRBJ2-1; 13 bases match TRBD2. The CDR3 is made up of 16 amino acids. J was trimmed by 8 bases and V by 1 base; bases with no gene match: 6. Germline CDR1 reads SGHRS; CDR2 reads YFSETQ.

The rearrangement links TRBV28 to TRBJ2-2; the match to TRBD1 covers 8 bases. The CDR3 runs to 20 residues. CDR1 and CDR2 (germline): MDHEN, SYDVKM. The junction had 16 bases not matched to a gene; V was cut back by 3 bases and J by 1 base. The CDR3 sequence: CASSFFPYGTGLLNTGELFF. The CDR3 region has the DNA TGTGCCAGCAGTTTTTTCCCATACGGGACAGGCCTTCTGAACACCGGGGAGCTGTTTTTT. Combining the CDR3 with reference TRBV28 and TRBJ2-2 gives the whole variable domain DVKVTQSSRYLVKRTGEKVFLECVQDMDHENMFWYRQDPGLGLRLIYFSYDVKMKEKGDIPEGYSVSREKKERFSLILESASTNQTSMYLCASSFFPYGTGLLNTGELFFGEGSRLTVL.

The chain links TRBV5-6 to TRBJ1-1; 8 bases fit TRBD1. Germline V gene data show CDR1 as SGHDT and CDR2 as YYEEEE. The CDR3 spans 15 residues. V lost 3 bases, J lost 4 bases, and 8 bases stayed unmatched. The CDR3 DNA reads as TGTGCCAGCAGCTCCCGGAGACAGGGGATCACTGAAGCTTTCTTT. Protein sequence: CASSSRRQGITEAFF.

The V and J genes are TRBV12-3 or TRBV12-4 and TRBJ1-2, with D uncertain. The length of the CDR3 is 13 residues. The germline V and J ends were trimmed by 2 bases and 2 bases, with 6 bases remaining between them. The CDR3 nucleotides are TGTGCCAGCAGTTTAACATCCAACTATGGCTACACCTTC. Its translation is CASSLTSNYGYTF.

The chain links TRBV28 to TRBJ1-5; 8 bases match TRBD1. The V segment lost 3 bases and the J segment 4 bases; nucleotides outside the gene matches: 2. The CDR3 has 14 residues. Germline V lookup: CDR1 MDHEN, CDR2 SYDVKM. CDR3: CASSFGQGNQPQHF. CDR3 nucleotides: TGTGCCAGCAGTTTCGGACAGGGAAATCAGCCCCAGCATTTT.

This clone was observed once. V usage is TRBV6-1 and J usage is TRBJ2-2, with TRBD2 identical over 9 bases. The CDR3 extends over 15 amino acids. The ends lost 1 base at V and 5 bases at J; junction bases unmatched: 2. Germline V gene data show CDR1 as MNHNS and CDR2 as SASEGT. CDR3 in amino acids: CASSEEAGGTGELFF. The CDR3 DNA reads TGTGCCAGCAGTGAAGAGGCGGGAGGGACCGGGGAGCTGTTTTTT.

This clone appeared a few times. The chain couples TRBV7-2 to TRBJ1-2; D is ambiguous. Trimming took 5 bases from V and 3 from J, leaving 10 bases between them. Germline V CDR1 and CDR2: SGHTA, FQGNSA. The CDR3 runs to 13 residues. The CDR3 nucleotides are TGTGCCAGCAGCCCAGAAATGGACTATGGCTACACCTTC. It translates to CASSPEMDYGYTF.

This chain joins TRBV2 and TRBJ2-5, with TRBD2 as a possible D gene (5 bases). V was clipped by 8 bases and J by 7 bases, with 11 bases between them. CDR1 SNHLY and CDR2 FYNNEI come from the germline V gene. This CDR3 region has 11 residues. The DNA for the CDR3 is TGTGCCAGCGCCGACTATGGGACCCAGTACTTC. Protein: CASADYGTQYF.